Below, one T cell receptor (beta chain) is given with its context. Its antigen is undetermined. A junction boundary mismatches the germline segment, possibly from a read error. The data were obtained in a study of blood T cells in healthy people across ages. CDR3 length equals 15 residues. The germline V gene encodes CDR1 SGHRS and CDR2 YFSETQ. Through a sample-barcoded 5' primer and a J-beta primer mix, a second PCR was run for about 6 to 11 cycles. One entry per CDR3 protein, called by TCRdb with MiXCR from the 5' RACE reads. This repertoire shows approximately 1,700,000 distinct CDR3 sequences, about 39% found once; its top ten account for 23%. Study conclusions and caveats: More naive CD4+ cells and higher diversity were found in long-lived than in aged donors. The study could not conclusively compare naive and antigen-experienced cells, given its unsorted PBMCs. Estimates based on one million T cells were treated as lower bounds.

This receptor was identified in a human donor in good health. The source material was blood. The rearrangement joins TRBV5-1 to TRBJ2-5, with 8 bases that match TRBD1. The tail of the sequence fits TRBJ2-7 better, so the J call may be wrong. CDR3 in amino acids: CASSPGQVHSCEQYF. DNA for the CDR3: TGCGCCAGCAGTCCGGGACAGGTTCACTCCTGCGAGCAGTACTTC.